This is a list of T cell receptor beta chains from one sample in a study of identical twins. MiXCR, applied by TCRdb to the 5' RACE reads, yields one record per CDR3 protein. The repertoire holds some 1,700,000 distinct CDR3 sequences, with 32% as singletons. The sequencing sample was made of cord blood. The origin of the receptors is a newborn girl in good health. Each CDR3 is given with its conserved first and last residue. The D gene is left open where the match is weak. Clone size is not always given. Where it is, it says once, few, many or a class for expanded clones.

cdr3_aa: CSARDQGPPNEQFF
cdr3_nt: TGCAGTGCTAGAGATCAGGGCCCTCCCAATGAGCAGTTCTTC
d_call: -
v_call: TRBV20-1
j_call: TRBJ2-1
clone_size: -

cdr3_aa: CSASNWRQETQYF
cdr3_nt: TGCAGTGCTAGTAACTGGAGGCAAGAGACCCAGTACTTC
d_call: -
v_call: TRBV20-1
j_call: TRBJ2-5
clone_size: -

cdr3_aa: CSVVGRGTYEQYF
cdr3_nt: TGCAGCGTTGTTGGCAGGGGGACTTACGAGCAGTACTTC
d_call: -
v_call: TRBV29-1
j_call: TRBJ2-7
clone_size: many

cdr3_aa: CATSGRMTQGVDNEQYF
cdr3_nt: TGTGCCACCAGTGGACGCATGACGCAGGGAGTGGACAATGAGCAGTACTTC
d_call: -
v_call: TRBV24-1
j_call: TRBJ2-7
clone_size: -

cdr3_aa: CASSLFRSAQYF
cdr3_nt: TGTGCCAGCAGTTTGTTTAGATCTGCGCAGTATTTT
d_call: -
v_call: TRBV12-3/TRBV12-4
j_call: TRBJ2-3
clone_size: few

cdr3_aa: CASSLQRGTDTQYF
cdr3_nt: TGTGCCAGCAGCTTGCAGCGGGGCACAGATACGCAGTATTTT
d_call: -
v_call: TRBV7-2
j_call: TRBJ2-3
clone_size: few

cdr3_aa: CASSLKAGTYNEQFF
cdr3_nt: TGTGCCAGCAGCTTAAAAGCGGGGACTTACAATGAGCAGTTCTTC
d_call: TRBD2
v_call: TRBV7-8
j_call: TRBJ2-1
clone_size: -

cdr3_aa: CASSYSMSAGDNEQFF
cdr3_nt: TGTGCCAGCAGTTACTCGATGAGCGCGGGGGACAATGAGCAGTTCTTC
d_call: TRBD2
v_call: TRBV6-6
j_call: TRBJ2-1
clone_size: few

cdr3_aa: CASRKAGGPETQFF
cdr3_nt: TGTGCCAGCAGGAAAGCGGGGGGGCCAGAGACCCAGTTCTTC
d_call: TRBD2
v_call: TRBV6-1
j_call: TRBJ2-1
clone_size: once

cdr3_aa: CASSFVSPHEQYF
cdr3_nt: TGTGCCAGCAGCTTCGTTTCGCCCCACGAGCAGTACTTC
d_call: -
v_call: TRBV12-3/TRBV12-4
j_call: TRBJ2-7
clone_size: few

cdr3_aa: CASSLAGSSGTGQFF
cdr3_nt: TGCGCCAGCAGCTTGGCCGGTTCTAGCGGGACGGGGCAGTTCTTC
d_call: TRBD2
v_call: TRBV5-1
j_call: TRBJ2-1
clone_size: -

cdr3_aa: CASSLVSFYEQYF
cdr3_nt: TGCGCCAGCAGCTTGGTGTCATTTTACGAGCAGTACTTC
d_call: -
v_call: TRBV5-1
j_call: TRBJ2-7
clone_size: -

cdr3_aa: CASSLIGDRGYEQYF
cdr3_nt: TGTGCCAGCAGCCTGATAGGAGACAGGGGCTACGAGCAGTACTTC
d_call: TRBD1
v_call: TRBV5-6
j_call: TRBJ2-7
clone_size: -

cdr3_aa: CAISESAVNTGELFF
cdr3_nt: TGTGCCATCAGTGAGTCGGCAGTGAACACCGGGGAGCTGTTTTTT
d_call: -
v_call: TRBV10-3
j_call: TRBJ2-2
clone_size: -

cdr3_aa: CASSLGTGEEKLFF
cdr3_nt: TGCGCCAGCAGCCTGGGGACAGGAGAAGAAAAACTGTTTTTT
d_call: TRBD1
v_call: TRBV5-1
j_call: TRBJ1-4
clone_size: -

cdr3_aa: CSARVAESYEQYF
cdr3_nt: TGCAGTGCTAGAGTAGCGGAGTCCTACGAGCAGTACTTC
d_call: -
v_call: TRBV20-1
j_call: TRBJ2-7
clone_size: few

cdr3_aa: CSARDFQDNEKLFF
cdr3_nt: TGCAGTGCTAGAGATTTCCAGGATAATGAAAAACTGTTTTTT
d_call: -
v_call: TRBV20-1
j_call: TRBJ1-4
clone_size: -

cdr3_aa: CASSLGSSADTQYF
cdr3_nt: TGCGCCAGCAGCTTGGGCTCGAGCGCAGATACGCAGTATTTT
d_call: -
v_call: TRBV5-1
j_call: TRBJ2-3
clone_size: many

cdr3_aa: CSVWTSYEQYF
cdr3_nt: TGCAGCGTTTGGACTAGCTACGAGCAGTACTTC
d_call: TRBD2
v_call: TRBV29-1
j_call: TRBJ2-7
clone_size: -

cdr3_aa: CSGGTSGRTDTQYF
cdr3_nt: TGCAGCGGCGGGACTAGCGGGAGAACGGATACGCAGTATTTT
d_call: TRBD2
v_call: TRBV29-1
j_call: TRBJ2-3
clone_size: few

cdr3_aa: CASSASYNERYF
cdr3_nt: TGTGCCAGCAGTGCTAGCTACAATGAGCGGTACTTC
d_call: -
v_call: TRBV2
j_call: TRBJ2-7
clone_size: -

cdr3_aa: CSARGPSRTYLYEQYF
cdr3_nt: TGCAGTGCAAGAGGCCCTTCCCGGACTTACCTCTACGAGCAGTACTTC
d_call: -
v_call: TRBV20-1
j_call: TRBJ2-7
clone_size: -

cdr3_aa: CSAPTGTGRFSSTDTQYF
cdr3_nt: TGCAGTGCTCCAACCGGGACAGGGCGTTTTTCTAGCACAGATACGCAGTATTTT
d_call: TRBD1
v_call: TRBV20-1
j_call: TRBJ2-3
clone_size: -

cdr3_aa: CASSPRYLSYEQYF
cdr3_nt: TGCGCCAGCAGCCCGCGGTACCTCTCCTACGAGCAGTACTTC
d_call: -
v_call: TRBV5-1
j_call: TRBJ2-7
clone_size: -

cdr3_aa: CASSPPSYRAGYTF
cdr3_nt: TGTGCCAGCTCACCACCATCCTACAGGGCTGGCTACACCTTC
d_call: -
v_call: TRBV18
j_call: TRBJ1-2
clone_size: few

cdr3_aa: CSAQSSGFGANVLTF
cdr3_nt: TGCAGTGCTCAGAGCTCCGGTTTTGGGGCCAACGTCCTGACTTTC
d_call: -
v_call: TRBV20-1
j_call: TRBJ2-6
clone_size: -

cdr3_aa: CSARWGSGTDTQYF
cdr3_nt: TGCAGTGCTAGGTGGGGGAGCGGCACAGATACGCAGTATTTT
d_call: -
v_call: TRBV20-1
j_call: TRBJ2-3
clone_size: few

cdr3_aa: CASSSGPSYNEQFF
cdr3_nt: TGTGCCAGCAGCTCAGGTCCTTCCTACAATGAGCAGTTCTTC
d_call: -
v_call: TRBV11-1
j_call: TRBJ2-1
clone_size: -

cdr3_aa: CASQGPPHPGLPKYNEQFF
cdr3_nt: TGTGCCAGCCAGGGCCCACCCCACCCGGGACTACCGAAGTACAATGAGCAGTTCTTC
d_call: TRBD2
v_call: TRBV28
j_call: TRBJ2-1
clone_size: few

cdr3_aa: CASRYRGSGVAPLHF
cdr3_nt: TGTGCCAGCAGATACAGGGGCTCTGGCGTGGCACCCCTCCACTTT
d_call: TRBD1
v_call: TRBV28
j_call: TRBJ1-6
clone_size: few